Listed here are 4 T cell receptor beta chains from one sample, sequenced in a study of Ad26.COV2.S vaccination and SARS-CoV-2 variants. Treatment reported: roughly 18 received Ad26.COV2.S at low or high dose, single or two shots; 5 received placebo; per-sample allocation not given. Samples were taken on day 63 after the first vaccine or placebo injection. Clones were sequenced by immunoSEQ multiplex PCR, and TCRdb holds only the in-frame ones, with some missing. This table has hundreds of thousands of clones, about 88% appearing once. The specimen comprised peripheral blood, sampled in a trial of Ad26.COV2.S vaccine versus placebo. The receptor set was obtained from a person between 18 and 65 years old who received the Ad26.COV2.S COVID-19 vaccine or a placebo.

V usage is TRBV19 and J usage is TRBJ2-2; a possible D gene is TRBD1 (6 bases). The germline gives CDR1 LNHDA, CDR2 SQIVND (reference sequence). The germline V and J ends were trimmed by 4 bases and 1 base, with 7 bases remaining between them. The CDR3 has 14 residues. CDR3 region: CASSTGVNTGELFF. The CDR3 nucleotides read TGTGCCAGTAGTACAGGGGTGAACACCGGGGAGCTGTTTTTT.

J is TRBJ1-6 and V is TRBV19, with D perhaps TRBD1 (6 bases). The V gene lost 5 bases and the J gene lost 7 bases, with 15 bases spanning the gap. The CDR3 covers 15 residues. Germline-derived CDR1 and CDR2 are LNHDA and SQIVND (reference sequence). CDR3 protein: CASSVDRSLNSPLHF. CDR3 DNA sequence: TGTGCCAGTAGTGTCGACAGGAGTTTGAATTCACCCCTCCACTTT.

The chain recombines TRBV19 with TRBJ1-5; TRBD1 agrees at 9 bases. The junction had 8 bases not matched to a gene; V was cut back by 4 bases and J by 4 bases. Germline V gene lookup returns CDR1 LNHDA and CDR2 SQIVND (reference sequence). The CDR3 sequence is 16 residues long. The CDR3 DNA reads TGTGCCAGTAGTAAGGAAACAGGGGGCATGAATCAGCCCCAGCATTTT. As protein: CASSKETGGMNQPQHF.

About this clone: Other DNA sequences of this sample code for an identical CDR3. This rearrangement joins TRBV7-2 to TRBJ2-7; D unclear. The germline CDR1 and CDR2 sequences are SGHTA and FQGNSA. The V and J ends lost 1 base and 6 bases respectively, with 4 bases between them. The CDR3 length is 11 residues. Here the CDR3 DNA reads TGTGCCAGCAGCTTAGGACGCGAGCAGTACTTC. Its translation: CASSLGREQYF.